These 12 T cell receptor beta chains were sequenced from one sample in a study of T-cell reconstitution after alpha-beta-depleted transplantation in children. Preparation of the TCRbeta library involved a method that used unique molecular identifiers. A single record per CDR3 protein comes from TCRdb applying MiXCR to the PCR reads. The sample contains approximately 150,000 distinct CDR3 sequences, roughly 8.8% of which appear only once. Here the sequenced sample was PBMCs, mostly from graft donor cells, taken 180 days after TCRalphabeta/CD19-depleted stem cell transplant. The receptors were sampled from a female patient aged 2-15 years who had a stem cell transplant for congenital amegakaryocytic thrombocytopenia, so the T cells may come from the graft donor.

This clonotype has ten or more counts. The gene calls are TRBV20-1 and TRBJ2-1; D is possibly TRBD2 (5 bases). CDR3 length equals 13 residues. Germline CDR1 reads DFQATT; CDR2 reads SNEGSKA (reference sequence). Trimming removed 5 bases at V and 1 base at J, with 9 bases between. DNA of the CDR3: TGCAGTGCTTGCAGCGGATCCTACAATGAGCAGTTCTTC. Translated: CSACSGSYNEQFF.

This clonotype was counted only a few times. V usage is TRBV29-1 and J usage is TRBJ2-2; D gene uncertain. CDR3 size: 12 residues. Trimming shortened V by 4 bases and J by 0 bases, and 3 bases separated the two germline ends. CDR1 is SQVTM and CDR2 is ANQGSEA in the germline V gene. CDR3 DNA: TGCAGCGTTGGGGCGAACACCGGGGAGCTGTTTTTT. Translating it yields CSVGANTGELFF.

This clonotype was counted many times. J is TRBJ2-7 and V is TRBV20-1; 7 bases map to TRBD1. The CDR3 runs 13 residues. V shed 5 bases, J shed 5 bases, and the junction held 9 bases outside the gene matches. In germline, CDR1 is DFQATT, CDR2 SNEGSKA (reference sequence). The CDR3: CSAPRQGTNEQYF. For the CDR3, the DNA is TGCAGTGCTCCAAGACAGGGTACGAACGAGCAGTACTTC.

This clonotype was recorded at least ten times. CDR3: CASSPSGTGNQPQHF. The CDR3 nucleotides are TGCGCCAGCAGCCCCTCTGGGACGGGCAATCAGCCCCAGCATTTT. The V call is TRBV5-1, the J call TRBJ1-5; D is perhaps TRBD1 (5 bases). Trimming left V 4 bases short and J 2 bases short, with 13 bases between. This CDR3 has 15 amino acids. CDR1 SGHRS and CDR2 YFSETQ come from the germline V gene.

The chain recombines TRBV7-2 with TRBJ2-1, with D possibly being TRBD1 (5 bases). This CDR3 is built from 13 residues. Germline CDR1 reads SGHTA; CDR2 reads FQGNSA. The ends were cut back, 1 base at V and 7 bases at J, with 8 bases in the middle. The CDR3 DNA sequence: TGTGCCAGCAGCTTAGGGGGCCTTAATGAGCAGTTCTTC. As protein: CASSLGGLNEQFF.

This clonotype has a handful of counts. J is TRBJ2-7 and V is TRBV28; 11 nucleotides line up with TRBD2. Germline loops: CDR1 MDHEN, CDR2 SYDVKM. Trimming took 5 bases from V and 3 from J; bases not matched to a gene: 9. The CDR3 has 16 residues. The CDR3 coding sequence is TGTGCCAGCAGTCACCAACTAGCGGGGGACCACTACGAGCAGTACTTC. Encoded protein: CASSHQLAGDHYEQYF.

The sample holds a few counts of this clonotype. This chain joins TRBV12-3 or TRBV12-4 and TRBJ1-6; TRBD1 agrees at 7 bases. CDR3 size: 14 residues. With V trimmed by 7 bases and J by 10 bases, 10 bases remained unmatched. DNA of the CDR3: TGTGCCAGCACCGAGACAGGGTTGGCCTCACCCCTCCACTTT. Protein sequence: CASTETGLASPLHF.

This clonotype has only a few counts. DNA for the CDR3: TGTGCCAGCAGTACCACGGATCCTTGGGCACCCCTCCACTTT. It specifies CASSTTDPWAPLHF. The chain has TRBV6-5 and TRBJ1-6; D not resolved. There are 14 residues in the CDR3. Trimming removed 5 bases at V and 11 bases at J, with 16 bases between. Germline V CDR1 and CDR2: MNHEY, SVGAGI.

V is TRBV5-1 and J is TRBJ2-5, with D unclear. The CDR3 extends over 16 amino acids. Germline values: CDR1 SGHRS, CDR2 YFSETQ. Trimming stripped 0 bases from V and 4 bases from J, with 16 bases between. The CDR3 loop reads CASSLEGRYLGETQYF. The CDR3 DNA reads as TGCGCCAGCAGCTTGGAGGGTCGATATCTTGGAGAGACCCAGTACTTC.

This clonotype occurred many times. The chain uses TRBV12-3 or TRBV12-4 and TRBJ2-5; tentative D call: TRBD1 (6 bases). The CDR3 spans 15 residues. Trimming took 6 bases from V and 0 from J, leaving 14 bases between them. CDR3: CASSTPWDNQETQYF. The CDR3 nucleotides read TGTGCCAGCAGCACTCCCTGGGACAACCAAGAGACCCAGTACTTC.

This clonotype was detected many times. This chain joins TRBV10-3 and TRBJ2-7; TRBD1 might be the D (5 bases). From germline, CDR1 is ENHRY and CDR2 SYGVKD. Trimming pared 8 bases from V and 2 bases from J, leaving 7 bases between. The CDR3 totals 11 residues. The CDR3: CAIGQTYEQYF. CDR3 DNA: TGTGCCATCGGACAAACCTACGAGCAGTACTTC.

A few counts support this clonotype. This chain links TRBV6-6 with TRBJ1-5; D is unclear. V was shortened by 8 bases and J by 0 bases, with 8 bases between the two germline ends. Germline CDR1 MNHNY, CDR2 SVGAGI (reference sequence). The CDR3 has 13 amino acids. CDR3 region: CASASYSNQPQHF. The CDR3 DNA reads as TGTGCCAGCGCTAGTTATAGCAATCAGCCCCAGCATTTT.